The 13 T cell receptor beta chains listed next were all sequenced from one sample in a study of blood T cell repertoires in COVID-19. TCRdb's copy holds only in-frame clones and misses some; the assay was immunoSEQ multiplex PCR. The sample consists of roughly 56,000 clones, more than 85% of them appearing once. The sequencing input was peripheral blood. These receptors all come from a man aged 50-59 years with active COVID-19.

The J gene is TRBJ2-3, the V gene TRBV28; a weak D match, TRBD1 (6 bases). The V gene lost 8 bases and the J gene lost 2 bases, with 11 bases spanning the gap. The CDR3 is 13 amino acids. Germline CDR1 MDHEN, CDR2 SYDVKM. CDR3 sequence (DNA): TGTGCCAGCGAGGGGGTCCACACAGATACGCAGTATTTT. Protein product: CASEGVHTDTQYF.

This clone was counted a single time. The chain has TRBV7-8 and TRBJ2-4; 9 bases align to TRBD1. V lost 5 bases to trimming and J lost 8 bases; unmatched junction nucleotides: 7. The CDR3 contains 14 residues. CDR1 and CDR2 (germline): SGHVS, FQNEAQ. CDR3 bases: TGTGCCAGCAGCGTGGACAGGGGTCAATACATTCAGTACTTC. Translated: CASSVDRGQYIQYF.

The CDR3 DNA sequence: TGTGCCAGCAGCCAAGATCGTCGGGTAACTAGCACAGATACGCAGTATTTT. It specifies CASSQDRRVTSTDTQYF. The chain uses TRBV4-2 and TRBJ2-3; no firm D call. The CDR3 totals 17 residues. Germline V gene sequence: CDR1 LGHNA, CDR2 YNFKEQ. V was shortened by 0 bases and J by 0 bases, with 13 bases between the two germline ends.

This clone was detected once. The J gene is TRBJ1-1, the V gene TRBV11-2; D possibly corresponds to TRBD1 (6 bases). The V gene lost 5 bases and the J gene lost 1 base, with 14 bases spanning the gap. The V gene's germline CDR1 is SGHAT and CDR2 FQNNGV. CDR3 length: 15 residues. The CDR3 protein is CASSALRGENTEAFF. The CDR3 region has the DNA TGTGCCAGCAGCGCACTCAGGGGCGAGAACACTGAAGCTTTCTTT.

This rearrangement joins TRBV5-4 to TRBJ2-5; the D gene is possibly TRBD2 (6 bases). V shed 0 bases and J shed 5 bases, with 11 bases lying between them. Germline loops: CDR1 SGHNT, CDR2 YYREEE (reference sequence). This CDR3 has 14 amino acids. This chain's CDR3 is CASSLGLESETQYF. DNA for the CDR3: TGTGCCAGCAGCTTGGGACTAGAAAGTGAGACCCAGTACTTC.

The chain uses TRBV5-4 and TRBJ2-7; D is perhaps TRBD1 (5 bases). Between the trimmed V and J ends, which lost 0 bases and 0 bases, there was a span of 16 bases. The germline gives CDR1 SGHNT, CDR2 YYREEE (reference sequence). This CDR3 has 17 residues. CDR3 coding DNA: TGTGCCAGCAGCTTGGGCTCAGGGATGATGATCTCCTACGAGCAGTACTTC. Amino acids: CASSLGSGMMISYEQYF.

This chain uses TRBV29-1 with TRBJ1-5, with TRBD1 identical over 9 bases. J gave up 5 bases and V 6 bases, and 8 bases lay outside the gene matches. The CDR3 has 14 amino acids. The germline CDR1 and CDR2 sequences are SQVTM and ANQGSEA. The CDR3 spells CSVKTGGGYQPQHF. CDR3 nucleotides: TGCAGCGTGAAAACAGGGGGCGGTTATCAGCCCCAGCATTTT. The full variable domain, with the rest looked up from reference TRBV29-1 and TRBJ1-5, is SAVISQKPSRDICQRGTSLTIQCQVDSQVTMMFWYRQQPGQSLTLIATANQGSEATYESGFVIDKFPISRPNLTFSTLTVSNMSPEDSSIYLCSVKTGGGYQPQHFGDGTRLSIL.

V gene TRBV5-4 combines with J gene TRBJ2-1; D not resolved. Looked up from germline, CDR1 is SGHNT and CDR2 is YYREEE (reference sequence). The V and J ends lost 0 bases and 3 bases respectively, with 10 bases between them. The CDR3 is 15 amino acids. The CDR3 reads CASSLVQPGYNEQFF. CDR3 nucleotides: TGTGCCAGCAGCTTGGTACAGCCTGGCTACAATGAGCAGTTCTTC.

The chain combines TRBV2 with TRBJ2-7; 8 bases align to TRBD2. The CDR3 has 14 amino acids. V gave up 6 bases and J gave up 3 bases; unmatched junction bases: 7. Germline V gives CDR1 SNHLY, CDR2 FYNNEI. The CDR3 DNA reads as TGTGCCAGCAGATTCGGGACTAGAAGCTACGAGCAGTACTTC. Its protein is CASRFGTRSYEQYF.

J is TRBJ2-1 and V is TRBV5-8; tentative D call: TRBD1 (6 bases). V dropped 3 bases and J dropped 5 bases, with 12 bases sitting between them. The CDR3 spans 14 residues. CDR1 is SGHTS, CDR2 YDEGEE, per germline. CDR3 loop: CASSSTDRHNEQFF. The CDR3 DNA reads TGTGCCAGCAGCTCAACTGACAGGCACAATGAGCAGTTCTTC.

CDR3: CASSQGGAYNEQFF. The CDR3, as DNA: TGTGCCAGCAGCCAAGGCGGCGCCTACAATGAGCAGTTCTTC. The chain has TRBV3-1 (or the pseudogene TRBV3-2) and TRBJ2-1; D ambiguous. V was trimmed by 1 base and J by 2 bases, leaving 6 bases between them. Per the germline V gene, CDR1 is LGHDT and CDR2 is YNNKEL (reference sequence). The CDR3 sequence is 14 residues long.

The gene calls are TRBV4-1 and TRBJ1-6, with TRBD1 identical over 7 bases. CDR1 is MGHRA, CDR2 YSYEKL, per germline. The CDR3 consists of 15 residues. V lost 4 bases to trimming and J lost 6 bases; unmatched junction nucleotides: 6. The CDR3 DNA is TGCGCCAGCAGCCCCGACAGGGACAGTAATTCACCCCTCCACTTT. It codes for CASSPDRDSNSPLHF.

This chain uses TRBV18 with TRBJ2-3; the match to TRBD1 covers 8 bases. The ends lost 4 bases at V and 5 bases at J; junction bases unmatched: 11. This CDR3 has 16 amino acids. Germline loops: CDR1 KGHSH, CDR2 LQKENI. The CDR3 here is CASSRDQGAGGDTQYF. The CDR3 DNA follows: TGTGCCAGCTCACGCGACCAGGGGGCGGGCGGAGATACGCAGTATTTT.